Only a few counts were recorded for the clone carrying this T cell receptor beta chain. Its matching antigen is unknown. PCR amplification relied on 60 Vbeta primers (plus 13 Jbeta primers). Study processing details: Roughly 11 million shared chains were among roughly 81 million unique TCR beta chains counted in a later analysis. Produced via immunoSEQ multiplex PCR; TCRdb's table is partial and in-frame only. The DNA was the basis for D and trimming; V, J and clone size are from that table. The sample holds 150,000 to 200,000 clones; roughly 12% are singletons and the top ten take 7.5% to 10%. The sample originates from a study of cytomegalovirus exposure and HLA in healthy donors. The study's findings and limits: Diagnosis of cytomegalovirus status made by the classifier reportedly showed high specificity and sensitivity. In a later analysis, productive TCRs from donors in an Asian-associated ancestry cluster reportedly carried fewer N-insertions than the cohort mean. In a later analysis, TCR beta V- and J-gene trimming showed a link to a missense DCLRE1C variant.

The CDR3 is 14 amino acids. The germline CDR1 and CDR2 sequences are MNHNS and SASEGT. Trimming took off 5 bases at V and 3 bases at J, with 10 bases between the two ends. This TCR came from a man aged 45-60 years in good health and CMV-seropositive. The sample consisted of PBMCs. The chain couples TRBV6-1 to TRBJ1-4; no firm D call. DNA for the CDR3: TGTGCCAGCAGTAAAGGAGGTTCTAATGAAAAACTGTTTTTT. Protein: CASSKGGSNEKLFF.